This T cell receptor beta chain derives from a study of CXCR3-negative and CXCR3-positive naive CD8 T cells. Germline CDR1 reads SEHNR; CDR2 reads FQNEAQ (reference sequence). The CDR3 is 13 residues long. For this clonotype: Its specificity is not known.

Study findings and constraints: TRB CDR3 hydrophobicity was greater in CXCR3-positive naive cells than in CXCR3-negative naive cells. For the naive subsets, surface CD5 was similar, and TCR strength was inferred from TRB CDR3 properties. TRBV-TRBJ usage was alike in naive CXCR3-negative and CXCR3-positive cells but differed in memory cells.

The libraries of TRB cDNA were prepared using 5' RACE with UMI labels. TCRdb reworked the 5' RACE reads into one entry per CDR3 protein, no DNA. This listing includes some 150,000 distinct CDR3 sequences. V gene TRBV7-9 combines with J gene TRBJ2-1; TCRdb proposes TRBD2, but this gene call is untestable without DNA. The sequencing input was naive CXCR3+ CD8+ T cells from blood. The subset was: CD45RO-CCR7+CD27+CD95- naive CD8+ T cells expressing CXCR3 (TNR3+). The clonotype originates from a human donor in good health. Some clones in this sample may be carry-over from other donors' samples. CDR3 sequence: CASSLPASDEQFF.